These 31 T cell receptor beta chains came from one sample sequenced in a study of vaccination and CD4 T cells after COVID-19. Sequenced with the Oncomine TCR Beta short-read assay was DNA taken from cultured CD4+ T cells. TCRdb ran MiXCR on the PCR reads and lists one entry per CDR3 protein. The top ten hold approximately 16% of the sample, which has about 12,000 distinct CDR3 sequences, roughly 56% seen once. Treatment denoted: approximately 9-day PBMC culture with coronavirus spike peptide pools or control peptides (ViraFEST assay). No antigen has been identified for these receptors. Sequencing was done on a sample of CD4+ T cells from blood, cultured in vitro. Source of these receptors: a human donor who had recovered from COVID-19.

The CDR3, as DNA: TGCGCCAGCAGGGCTCCGAACACTGAAGCTTTCTTT. Its protein is CASRAPNTEAFF. The J gene is TRBJ1-1, the V gene TRBV5-1; D is uncertain. The CDR3 length is 12 residues. Trimming cost V 5 bases and J 1 base, with 6 bases left between them. Per the germline V gene, CDR1 is SGHRS and CDR2 is YFSETQ.

This clonotype was seen a handful of times. This chain uses TRBV19 with TRBJ2-5, with 11 bases that match TRBD1. This CDR3 is built from 13 residues. Germline CDR1 reads LNHDA; CDR2 reads SQIVND (reference sequence). Losses at the gene ends were 5 bases for V and 5 bases for J; bases not matched to a gene: 1. CDR3 bases: TGTGCCAGTAGTTGGGACAGGGGGGAGACCCAGTACTTC. The encoded protein is CASSWDRGETQYF.

The sample holds a few counts of this clonotype. This chain uses TRBV2 with TRBJ2-7; 7 bases fit TRBD2. The CDR3 has 14 residues. V trimming: 7 bases; J trimming: 1 base; junction bases outside the gene matches: 7. Per germline, CDR1 SNHLY and CDR2 FYNNEI. The CDR3 DNA reads as TGTGCCAGCAACTCCGGGGGAGGGTCCTACGAGCAGTACTTC. Protein sequence: CASNSGGGSYEQYF.

V is TRBV30 and J is TRBJ1-5, with D possibly matching TRBD1 (5 bases). V was clipped by 1 base and J by 0 bases, with 10 bases between them. The CDR3 loop spans 15 amino acids. CDR1 is GTSNPN, CDR2 SVGIG, per germline (reference sequence). For the CDR3, the DNA is TGTGCCTGGAGTGCAGGGAGACATAGCAATCAGCCCCAGCATTTT. The encoded protein is CAWSAGRHSNQPQHF.

The chain is built from TRBV7-8 and TRBJ2-3; the D call may be TRBD1 or TRBD2 (5 bases each). The V gene lost 6 bases and the J gene lost 5 bases, with 15 bases spanning the gap. The CDR3 length is 14 residues. The germline V gene encodes CDR1 SGHVS and CDR2 FQNEAQ. The CDR3 DNA reads as TGTGCCAGCAGGTCGCAGAGGGGCGGAGATACGCAGTATTTT. Encoded protein: CASRSQRGGDTQYF. Full variable domain (missing parts from reference TRBV7-8 and TRBJ2-3): GAGVSQSPRYKVAKRGQDVALRCDPISGHVSLFWYQQALGQGPEFLTYFQNEAQLDKSGLPSDRFFAERPEGSVSTLKIQRTQQEDSAVYLCASRSQRGGDTQYFGPGTRLTVL.

The chain uses TRBV6-4 and TRBJ2-3, with TRBD2 identical over 10 bases. Germline values: CDR1 MRHNA, CDR2 SNTAGT. This CDR3 region has 15 residues. J lost 1 base, V lost 3 bases, and 1 base had no gene match. The CDR3 protein is CASSEAGGGTDTQYF. CDR3 nucleotides: TGTGCCAGCAGTGAAGCGGGAGGGGGCACAGATACGCAGTATTTT.

Details on this clonotype: At one boundary the junction diverges from the germline segment, which might be a read error. The chain carries TRBV27 and TRBJ2-7; D may be TRBD1 (5 bases). Germline V CDR1 and CDR2: MNHEY, SMNVEV (reference sequence). This CDR3 has 11 residues. CDR3 DNA: TGTGCCAGCAGCTCAGGGCACCGGCTGGGTTTC. Residues: CASSSGHRLGF.

This sequence joins TRBV28 and TRBJ1-2, with 8 bases matching TRBD1. Trimming cost V 6 bases and J 4 bases; bases outside gene matches: 7. This CDR3 comprises 14 residues. Germline CDR1 is MDHEN and CDR2 is SYDVKM. CDR3 sequence reads: CASRTGGEGYGYTF. The CDR3 DNA follows: TGTGCCAGCAGAACAGGGGGAGAAGGCTATGGCTACACCTTC.

The gene calls are TRBV20-1 and TRBJ1-1; D is ambiguous. The CDR3 loop spans 12 amino acids. The germline V gene has CDR1 DFQATT and CDR2 SNEGSKA (reference sequence). V gave up 4 bases and J gave up 5 bases, with 11 bases separating them. In DNA, the CDR3 is TGCAGTGCTAAAAAGGGAGGGACTGAAGCTTTCTTT. Translated, it gives CSAKKGGTEAFF.

The V call is TRBV7-9, the J call TRBJ1-3; no firm D call. Trimming cost V 1 base and J 4 bases, with 11 bases left between them. Germline CDR1 is SEHNR and CDR2 is FQNEAQ (reference sequence). The CDR3 is made up of 15 amino acids. CDR3 amino acids: CASSLGVESGNTIYF. The CDR3 bases are TGTGCCAGCAGCTTAGGGGTTGAGTCGGGAAACACCATATATTTT.

This clonotype has only a few counts. The chain is built from TRBV7-3 and TRBJ2-2, with D uncertain. Germline loops: CDR1 SGHTA, CDR2 FQGTGA. This CDR3 is built from 14 residues. The V end was cut by 5 bases, the J end by 4 bases, with 11 bases between. The DNA of the CDR3 is TGTGCCAGCAGCCAAAGCACGGGCACCGGGGAGCTGTTTTTT. The encoded protein is CASSQSTGTGELFF.

J is TRBJ2-7 and V is TRBV20-1; 9 bases agree with TRBD2. This CDR3 has 14 residues. CDR1 and CDR2 (germline): DFQATT, SNEGSKA (reference sequence). The V gene end was trimmed by 4 bases and the J gene end by 6 bases; junction bases not matched to a gene: 10. CDR3 nucleotide sequence: TGCAGTGCTATACGGCGGGAGGGCCAGCCCGAGCAGTACTTC. Its translation is CSAIRREGQPEQYF.

The chain joins TRBV30 to TRBJ2-7; D unresolved. This CDR3 has 13 amino acids. Germline CDR1 reads GTSNPN; CDR2 reads SVGIG (reference sequence). The V and J ends lost 2 bases and 2 bases respectively, with 10 bases between them. In nucleotides, the CDR3 is TGTGCCTGGAGTCGTGATGTACCCTACGAGCAGTACTTC. It specifies CAWSRDVPYEQYF. Drawing the rest from reference TRBV30 and TRBJ2-7, the complete variable domain is SQTIHQWPATLVQPVGSPLSLECTVEGTSNPNLYWYRQAAGRGLQLLFYSVGIGQISSEVPQNLSASRPQDRQFILSSKKLLLSDSGFYLCAWSRDVPYEQYFGPGTRLTVT.

V and J are TRBV19 and TRBJ2-7; D possibly matches TRBD1 or TRBD2 (5 bases each). The CDR3 consists of 15 residues. The V end lost 6 bases, the J end lost 0 bases, and 15 bases lay between the germline ends. Germline CDR1 LNHDA, CDR2 SQIVND (reference sequence). In DNA form, the CDR3 reads TGTGCCAGTAGGAAATCCGGGACGCTCTCCTACGAGCAGTACTTC. It specifies CASRKSGTLSYEQYF. The whole variable domain, remainder taken from reference TRBV19 and TRBJ2-7, is DGGITQSPKYLFRKEGQNVTLSCEQNLNHDAMYWYRQDPGQGLRLIYYSQIVNDFQKGDIAEGYSVSREKKESFPLTVTSAQKNPTAFYLCASRKSGTLSYEQYFGPGTRLTVT.

V usage is TRBV5-1 and J usage is TRBJ1-1, with 11 bases that match TRBD1. This CDR3 spans 16 amino acids. The V and J ends lost 3 bases and 0 bases, in that order; junction bases with no gene match: 4. Per germline, CDR1 SGHRS and CDR2 YFSETQ. The CDR3 here is CASSWTGGLMNTEAFF. The CDR3, as DNA: TGCGCCAGCAGCTGGACAGGGGGCCTAATGAACACTGAAGCTTTCTTT.

The genes are TRBV19 and TRBJ2-2; 10 bases are a match to TRBD1. Germline CDR1 and CDR2: LNHDA and SQIVND (reference sequence). V shed 7 bases, J shed 5 bases, and the junction held 7 bases outside the gene matches. This CDR3 spans 15 amino acids. CDR3 in amino acids: CASNDRGPWTGELFF. In nucleotides, the CDR3 is TGTGCCAGTAACGACAGGGGGCCGTGGACCGGGGAGCTGTTTTTT.

About this clonotype: The DNA is left out, because the CDR3 cannot be placed on it with certainty; the CDR3 is given as TCRdb lists it. This chain uses TRBV12-3 or TRBV12-4 with TRBJ2-5. The CDR3 adds up to 24 amino acids, both ends counted. This CDR3 is CASTNQTSMYLCASSSPVGETQYF.

This rearrangement joins TRBV6-2 or TRBV6-3 to TRBJ1-5; D is undetermined. Germline assignment: CDR1 MNHEY and CDR2 SVGEGT. This CDR3 has 16 residues. Trimming removed 5 bases at V and 2 bases at J, with 16 bases between. CDR3 loop: CASSATASGGNQPQHF. Here the CDR3 DNA reads TGTGCCAGCAGTGCCACAGCTAGCGGGGGCAATCAGCCCCAGCATTTT.

This clonotype was found a few times. This chain links TRBV23-1 with TRBJ1-5; TRBD1 agrees at 7 bases. TRBV23-1 is an ORF for which the function is uncertain. This CDR3 has 15 residues. Losses at the gene ends were 6 bases for V and 7 bases for J; bases not matched to a gene: 12. CDR3 in DNA: TGCGCCAGCAGAAGGGAAGACAGGGCGCCCCAGCCCCAGCATTTT. This codes for CASRREDRAPQPQHF.

The genes are TRBV15 and TRBJ1-4, with 9 bases identical to TRBD1. The CDR3 runs to 18 residues. The V gene's germline CDR1 is LNHNV and CDR2 YYDKDF (reference sequence). V shed 2 bases and J 7 bases; nucleotides not matched to a gene: 14. For the CDR3, the DNA is TGTGCCACCAGCAGACCCCCCTCGTGGGGACAGGGAGTTGAAAAACTGTTTTTT. It codes for CATSRPPSWGQGVEKLFF. Based on the CDR3 plus reference TRBV15 and TRBJ1-4, the full variable domain is DAMVIQNPRYQVTQFGKPVTLSCSQTLNHNVMYWYQQKSSQAPKLLFHYYDKDFNNEADTPDNFQSRRPNTSFCFLDIRSPGLGDTAMYLCATSRPPSWGQGVEKLFFGSGTQLSVL.

The rearrangement links TRBV25-1 to TRBJ1-1, with D perhaps matching TRBD1 (6 bases). This CDR3 contains 14 residues. Trimming removed 1 base from V and 4 bases from J, with 10 bases in between. Per the germline V gene, CDR1 is MGHDK and CDR2 is SYGVNS. CDR3 residues: CASSEFQGPTEAFF. The CDR3 DNA is TGTGCCAGCAGTGAATTTCAGGGGCCCACTGAAGCTTTCTTT.

J is TRBJ2-2 and V is TRBV20-1, with 7 bases lining up with TRBD2. The germline gives CDR1 DFQATT, CDR2 SNEGSKA (reference sequence). The V gene end was trimmed by 5 bases and the J gene end by 5 bases; junction bases not matched to a gene: 5. The CDR3 loop spans 13 amino acids. For the CDR3, the DNA is TGCAGTGCTTCTGGACTAGAAACCGGGGAGCTGTTTTTT. The encoded protein is CSASGLETGELFF.

The rearrangement uses TRBV2 and TRBJ2-7, with D unclear. Germline CDR1 SNHLY, CDR2 FYNNEI. The CDR3 has 11 amino acids. Trimming took off 2 bases at V and 6 bases at J, with 5 bases between the two ends. CDR3 sequence: CASSELFEQYF. DNA of the CDR3: TGTGCCAGCAGTGAACTATTCGAGCAGTACTTC.

The chain combines TRBV2 with TRBJ2-7, with D maybe TRBD2 (5 bases). The CDR3 covers 12 residues. Trimming stripped 8 bases from V and 0 bases from J, with 8 bases between. Germline assignment: CDR1 SNHLY and CDR2 FYNNEI. The CDR3 DNA reads as TGTGCCAGCGATCGGGGCTCCTACGAGCAGTACTTC. Protein product: CASDRGSYEQYF.

The chain carries TRBV7-8 and TRBJ2-2; 10 bases line up with TRBD1. The CDR3 is made up of 15 amino acids. The V gene's germline CDR1 is SGHVS and CDR2 FQNEAQ. V lost 4 bases, J lost 6 bases, and 5 bases stayed unmatched. This CDR3 is CASSSRQGASGELFF. The DNA of the CDR3 is TGTGCCAGCAGCTCCAGACAGGGGGCGTCCGGGGAGCTGTTTTTT.

This clonotype has a single count. The V and J genes are TRBV7-8 and TRBJ1-1; possible D gene TRBD1, 5 bases. The V end was cut by 5 bases, the J end by 1 base, with 17 bases between. The CDR3 runs to 16 residues. Germline CDR1 and CDR2: SGHVS and FQNEAQ. CDR3 in DNA: TGTGCCAGCAGCGTGGGGACCCGAGGGAGGAACACTGAAGCTTTCTTT. Its translation: CASSVGTRGRNTEAFF.

The gene calls are TRBV5-4 and TRBJ2-2; 7 nucleotides match TRBD1. Germline loops: CDR1 SGHNT, CDR2 YYREEE (reference sequence). V was pared by 6 bases and J by 7 bases, with 15 bases of the junction left unmatched. The CDR3 runs to 16 residues. CDR3 sequence (DNA): TGTGCCAGCACCCCCCGGGACAGAGCGATCGACGGGGAGCTGTTTTTT. Protein product: CASTPRDRAIDGELFF.

The chain is built from TRBV7-6 and TRBJ2-2; possible D gene TRBD2, 5 bases. This CDR3 has 15 amino acids. Germline V gives CDR1 SGHVS, CDR2 FNYEAQ. Trimming removed 4 bases from V and 2 bases from J, with 11 bases in between. CDR3 region: CASSSAGGNTGELFF. The CDR3 region has the DNA TGTGCCAGCAGCTCTGCGGGCGGAAACACCGGGGAGCTGTTTTTT.

This sequence joins TRBV7-2 and TRBJ1-1; D is uncertain. Germline V lookup: CDR1 SGHTA, CDR2 FQGNSA. The CDR3 loop spans 13 amino acids. Trimming cost V 6 bases and J 1 base, with 9 bases left between them. The CDR3: CASRRQPNTEAFF. CDR3 bases: TGTGCCAGCAGACGACAACCGAACACTGAAGCTTTCTTT. The variable domain in full, completed from reference TRBV7-2 and TRBJ1-1, reads GAGVSQSPSNKVTEKGKDVELRCDPISGHTALYWYRQSLGQGLEFLIYFQGNSAPDKSGLPSDRFSAERTGGSVSTLTIQRTQQEDSAVYLCASRRQPNTEAFFGQGTRLTVV.

The chain joins TRBV19 to TRBJ1-3; D is unclear. The CDR3 spans 14 residues. Trimming removed 8 bases at V and 0 bases at J, with 11 bases between. Germline CDR1 reads LNHDA; CDR2 reads SQIVND (reference sequence). The CDR3 region has the DNA TGTGCCAGTCTGTCGTTGAGCTCTGGAAACACCATATATTTT. This translates into CASLSLSSGNTIYF.

This clonotype turned up a few times. V gene TRBV6-1 combines with J gene TRBJ2-7; weak D call: TRBD2 (6 bases). The CDR3 extends over 13 amino acids. Germline V gives CDR1 MNHNS, CDR2 SASEGT. V lost 4 bases and J 6 bases, leaving 13 bases between the germline ends. CDR3 residues: CASSGTPEGEQYF. The CDR3 coding sequence is TGTGCCAGCAGTGGGACCCCGGAGGGCGAGCAGTACTTC.